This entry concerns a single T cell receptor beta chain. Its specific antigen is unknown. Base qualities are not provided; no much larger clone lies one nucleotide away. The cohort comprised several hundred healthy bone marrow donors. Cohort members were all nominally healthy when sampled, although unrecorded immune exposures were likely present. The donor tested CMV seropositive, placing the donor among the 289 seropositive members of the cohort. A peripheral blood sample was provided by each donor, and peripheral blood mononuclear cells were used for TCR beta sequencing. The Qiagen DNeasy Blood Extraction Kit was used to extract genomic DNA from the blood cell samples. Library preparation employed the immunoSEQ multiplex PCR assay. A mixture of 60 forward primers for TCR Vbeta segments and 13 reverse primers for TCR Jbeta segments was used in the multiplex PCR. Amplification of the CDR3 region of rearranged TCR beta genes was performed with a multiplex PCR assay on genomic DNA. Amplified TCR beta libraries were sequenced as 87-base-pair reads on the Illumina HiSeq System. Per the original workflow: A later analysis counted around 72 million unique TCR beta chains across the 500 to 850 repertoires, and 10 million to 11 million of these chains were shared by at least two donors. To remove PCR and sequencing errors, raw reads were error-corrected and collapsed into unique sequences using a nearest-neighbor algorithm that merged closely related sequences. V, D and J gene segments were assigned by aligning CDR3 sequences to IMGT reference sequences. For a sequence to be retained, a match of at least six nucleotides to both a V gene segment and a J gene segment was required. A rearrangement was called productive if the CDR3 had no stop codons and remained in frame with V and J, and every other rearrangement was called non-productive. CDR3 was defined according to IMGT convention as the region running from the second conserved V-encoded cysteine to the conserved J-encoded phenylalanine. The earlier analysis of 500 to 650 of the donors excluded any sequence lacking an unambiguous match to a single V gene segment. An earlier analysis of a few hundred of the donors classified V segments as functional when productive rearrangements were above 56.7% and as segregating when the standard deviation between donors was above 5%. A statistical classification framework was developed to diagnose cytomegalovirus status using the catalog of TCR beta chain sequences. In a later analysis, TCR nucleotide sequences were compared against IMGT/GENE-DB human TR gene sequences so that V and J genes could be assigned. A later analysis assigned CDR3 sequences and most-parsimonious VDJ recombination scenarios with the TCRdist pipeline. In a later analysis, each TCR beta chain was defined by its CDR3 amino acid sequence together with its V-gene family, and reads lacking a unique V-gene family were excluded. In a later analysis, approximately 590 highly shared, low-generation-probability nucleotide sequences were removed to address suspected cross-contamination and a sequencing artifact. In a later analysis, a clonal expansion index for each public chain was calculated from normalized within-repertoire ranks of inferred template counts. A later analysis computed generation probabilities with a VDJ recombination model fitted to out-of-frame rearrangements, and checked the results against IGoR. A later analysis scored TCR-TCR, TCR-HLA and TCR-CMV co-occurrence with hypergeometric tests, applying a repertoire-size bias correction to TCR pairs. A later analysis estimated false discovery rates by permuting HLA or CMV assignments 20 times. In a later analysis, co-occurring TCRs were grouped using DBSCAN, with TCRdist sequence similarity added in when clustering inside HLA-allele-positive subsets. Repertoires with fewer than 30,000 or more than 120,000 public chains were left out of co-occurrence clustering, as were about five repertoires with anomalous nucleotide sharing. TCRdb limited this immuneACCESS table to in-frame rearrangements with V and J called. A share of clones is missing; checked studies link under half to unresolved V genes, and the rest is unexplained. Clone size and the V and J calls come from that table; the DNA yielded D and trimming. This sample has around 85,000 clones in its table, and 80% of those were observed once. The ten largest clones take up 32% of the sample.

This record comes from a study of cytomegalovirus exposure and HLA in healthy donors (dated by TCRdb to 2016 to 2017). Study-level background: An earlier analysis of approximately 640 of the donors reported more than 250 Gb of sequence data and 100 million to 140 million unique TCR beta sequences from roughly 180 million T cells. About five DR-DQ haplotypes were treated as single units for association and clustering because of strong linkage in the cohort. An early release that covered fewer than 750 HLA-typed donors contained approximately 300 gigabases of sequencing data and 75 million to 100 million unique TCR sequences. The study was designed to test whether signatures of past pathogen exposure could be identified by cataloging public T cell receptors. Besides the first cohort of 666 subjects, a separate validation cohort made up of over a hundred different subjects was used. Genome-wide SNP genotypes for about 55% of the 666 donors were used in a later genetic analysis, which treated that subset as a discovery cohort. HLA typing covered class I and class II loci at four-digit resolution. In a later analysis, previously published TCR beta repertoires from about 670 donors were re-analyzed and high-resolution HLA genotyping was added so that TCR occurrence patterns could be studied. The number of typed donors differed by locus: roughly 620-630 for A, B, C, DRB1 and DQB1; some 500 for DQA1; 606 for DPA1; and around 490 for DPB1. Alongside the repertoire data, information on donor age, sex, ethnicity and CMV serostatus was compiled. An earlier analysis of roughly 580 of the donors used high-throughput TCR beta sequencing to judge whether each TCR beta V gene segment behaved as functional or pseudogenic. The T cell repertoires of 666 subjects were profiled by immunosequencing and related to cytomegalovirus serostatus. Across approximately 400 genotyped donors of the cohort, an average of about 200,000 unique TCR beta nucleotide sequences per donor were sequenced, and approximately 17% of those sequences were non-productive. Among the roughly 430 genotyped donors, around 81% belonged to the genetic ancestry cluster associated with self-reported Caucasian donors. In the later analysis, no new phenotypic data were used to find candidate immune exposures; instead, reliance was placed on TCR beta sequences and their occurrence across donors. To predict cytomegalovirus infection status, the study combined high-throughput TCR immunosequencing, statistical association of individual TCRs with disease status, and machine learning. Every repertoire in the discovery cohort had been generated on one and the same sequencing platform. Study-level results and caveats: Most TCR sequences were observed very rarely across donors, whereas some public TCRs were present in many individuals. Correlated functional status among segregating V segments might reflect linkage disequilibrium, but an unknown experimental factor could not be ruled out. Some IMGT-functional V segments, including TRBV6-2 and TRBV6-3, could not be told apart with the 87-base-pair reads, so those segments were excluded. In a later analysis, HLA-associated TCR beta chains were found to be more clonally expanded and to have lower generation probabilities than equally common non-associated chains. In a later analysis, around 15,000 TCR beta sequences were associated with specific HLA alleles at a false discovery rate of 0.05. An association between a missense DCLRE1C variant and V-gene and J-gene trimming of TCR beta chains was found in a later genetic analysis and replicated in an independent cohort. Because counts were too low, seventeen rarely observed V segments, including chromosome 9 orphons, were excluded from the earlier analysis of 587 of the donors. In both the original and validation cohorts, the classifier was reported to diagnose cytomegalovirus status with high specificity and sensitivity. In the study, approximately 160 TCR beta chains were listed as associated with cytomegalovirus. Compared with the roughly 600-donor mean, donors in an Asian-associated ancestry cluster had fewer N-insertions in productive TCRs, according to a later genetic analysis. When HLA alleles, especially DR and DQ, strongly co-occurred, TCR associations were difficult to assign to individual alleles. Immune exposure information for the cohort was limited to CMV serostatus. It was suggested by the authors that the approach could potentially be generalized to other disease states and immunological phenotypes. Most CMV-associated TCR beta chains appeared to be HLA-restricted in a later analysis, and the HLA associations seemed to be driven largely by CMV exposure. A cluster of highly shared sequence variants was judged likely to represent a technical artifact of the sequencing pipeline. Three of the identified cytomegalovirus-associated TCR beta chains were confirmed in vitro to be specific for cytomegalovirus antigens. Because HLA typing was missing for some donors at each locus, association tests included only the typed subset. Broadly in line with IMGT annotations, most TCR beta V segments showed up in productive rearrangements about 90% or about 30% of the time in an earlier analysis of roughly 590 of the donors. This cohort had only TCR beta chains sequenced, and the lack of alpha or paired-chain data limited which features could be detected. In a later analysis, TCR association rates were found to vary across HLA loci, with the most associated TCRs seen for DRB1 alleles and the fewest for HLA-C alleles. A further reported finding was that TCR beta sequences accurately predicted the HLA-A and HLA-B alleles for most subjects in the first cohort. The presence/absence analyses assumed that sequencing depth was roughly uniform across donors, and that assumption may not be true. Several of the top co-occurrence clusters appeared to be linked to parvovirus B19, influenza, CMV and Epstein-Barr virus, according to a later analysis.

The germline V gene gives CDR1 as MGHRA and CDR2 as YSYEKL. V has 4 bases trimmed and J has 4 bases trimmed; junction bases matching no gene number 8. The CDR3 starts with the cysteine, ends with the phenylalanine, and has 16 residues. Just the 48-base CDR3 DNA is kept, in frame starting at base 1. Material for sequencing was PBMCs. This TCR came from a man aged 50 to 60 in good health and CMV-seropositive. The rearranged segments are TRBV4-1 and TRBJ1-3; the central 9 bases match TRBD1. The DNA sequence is TGCGCCAGCAGCCTAGCCGGGACAGGGCCGGGAAACACCATATATTTT. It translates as CASSLAGTGPGNTIYF.